These 20 T cell receptor beta chains were sequenced from one sample in a study of cytomegalovirus exposure and HLA in healthy donors. This table comes from immunoSEQ multiplex PCR, and its TCRdb copy is limited to in-frame clones, with some not included. The sample shows more than 90,000 clones, more than 70% of them seen only once. The sequenced material came from PBMCs. The receptors here all came from a man aged 18 to 29 in good health and CMV-seronegative.

This chain uses TRBV19 with TRBJ2-3; 7 bases line up with TRBD1. V was clipped by 7 bases and J by 4 bases; unmatched bases: 11. Germline-derived CDR1 and CDR2 are LNHDA and SQIVND (reference sequence). CDR3 size: 15 residues. CDR3 coding DNA: TGTGCCAGTACCCGATTGGCAGGGGGATCAGATACGCAGTATTTT. This gives the protein CASTRLAGGSDTQYF.

This clone was counted a few times. The chain links TRBV28 to TRBJ1-5, with D tentatively TRBD1 (6 bases). Trimming pared 8 bases from V and 7 bases from J, leaving 18 bases between. Germline V gives CDR1 MDHEN, CDR2 SYDVKM. CDR3 size: 14 residues. This CDR3 is CASHLEGGGQPQHF. The CDR3 bases are TGTGCCAGCCATCTCGAAGGGGGTGGACAGCCCCAGCATTTT.

The V gene is TRBV27, the J gene TRBJ2-1; unclear D gene. This CDR3 is 13 amino acids long. V lost 9 bases, J lost 3 bases, and 12 bases lay in between. Germline CDR1 reads MNHEY; CDR2 reads SMNVEV (reference sequence). CDR3: CASTGSHYNEQFF. The CDR3, as DNA: TGTGCCAGTACCGGGTCACACTACAATGAGCAGTTCTTC.

This chain joins TRBV15 and TRBJ2-1, with TRBD2 matching over 11 bases. CDR3 length equals 14 residues. Germline V gives CDR1 LNHNV, CDR2 YYDKDF (reference sequence). Trimming removed 0 bases from V and 15 bases from J; junction bases left unmatched: 7. The CDR3 DNA sequence: TGTGCCACCAGCAGAGACGGTAGCGGGGGGGCCCGGTTCTTC. Protein product: CATSRDGSGGARFF.

The chain links TRBV28 to TRBJ2-7; TRBD2 might be the D (5 bases). The length of the CDR3 is 12 residues. Germline lookup yields CDR1 MDHEN and CDR2 SYDVKM. The V end was cut by 6 bases, the J end by 7 bases, with 13 bases between. The CDR3 nucleotides are TGTGCCAGCAGCCGGACCCCGGGGGAGCAGTACTTC. Its protein is CASSRTPGEQYF.

The chain employs TRBV9 and TRBJ2-2, with TRBD1 as a possible D gene (5 bases). This CDR3 has 15 amino acids. Trimming cost V 4 bases and J 4 bases, with 14 bases left between them. Germline lookup yields CDR1 SGDLS and CDR2 YYNGEE. The CDR3 sequence is CASSPTTALTGELFF. In nucleotides, the CDR3 is TGTGCCAGCAGCCCTACGACAGCCCTCACCGGGGAGCTGTTTTTT.

This clone was seen a handful of times. The chain carries TRBV27 and TRBJ1-1; possible D gene TRBD1, 6 bases. The CDR3 covers 13 residues. Germline lookup yields CDR1 MNHEY and CDR2 SMNVEV (reference sequence). V shed 5 bases and J shed 6 bases, with 13 bases lying between them. CDR3 amino acids: CASSNNRVPEAFF. The CDR3 region has the DNA TGTGCCAGCAGTAATAACAGGGTCCCTGAAGCTTTCTTT.

The chain couples TRBV7-9 to TRBJ2-1; no clear D. The CDR3 has 13 residues. In germline, CDR1 is SEHNR, CDR2 FQNEAQ (reference sequence). The V end lost 7 bases, the J end lost 0 bases, and 7 bases lay between the germline ends. CDR3 region: CASTVGSYNEQFF. The CDR3 nucleotides are TGTGCCAGCACGGTCGGCTCCTACAATGAGCAGTTCTTC.

This rearrangement joins TRBV5-4 to TRBJ2-1; 8 bases align to TRBD2. CDR1 is SGHNT, CDR2 YYREEE, per germline (reference sequence). The length of the CDR3 is 16 residues. V trimming: 3 bases; J trimming: 9 bases; junction bases outside the gene matches: 14. This CDR3 is CASSWGVGSGASEQFF. CDR3 bases: TGTGCCAGCAGCTGGGGGGTTGGTAGCGGGGCAAGTGAGCAGTTCTTC. Looking up the rest from reference TRBV5-4 and TRBJ2-1 gives the full variable domain: ETGVTQSPTHLIKTRGQQVTLRCSSQSGHNTVSWYQQALGQGPQFIFQYYREEENGRGNFPPRFSGLQFPNYSSELNVNALELDDSALYLCASSWGVGSGASEQFFGPGTRLTVL.

V usage is TRBV4-3 and J usage is TRBJ1-2; D may be TRBD1 (6 bases). Germline CDR1 is LGHNA and CDR2 is YSLEER. Trimming cost V 2 bases and J 2 bases, with 18 bases left between them. This CDR3 comprises 17 residues. CDR3 amino acids: CASSQFVSDRSNYGYTF. The CDR3 DNA is TGCGCCAGCAGCCAATTCGTTAGCGACAGGAGCAACTATGGCTACACCTTC.

This chain links TRBV7-2 with TRBJ2-3, with D maybe TRBD2 (7 bases). Trimming left V 8 bases short and J 0 bases short, with 12 bases between. The CDR3 is made up of 14 amino acids. Germline V lookup: CDR1 SGHTA, CDR2 FQGNSA. CDR3 coding DNA: TGTGCCAGCCGGGGGGCCATTAGCACAGATACGCAGTATTTT. The encoded protein is CASRGAISTDTQYF.

The chain is built from TRBV18 and TRBJ1-6; 7 bases are shared with TRBD1. The ends lost 6 bases at V and 5 bases at J; junction bases unmatched: 4. Germline loops: CDR1 KGHSH, CDR2 LQKENI. The CDR3 runs 14 residues. The CDR3 DNA follows: TGTGCCAGCTCGGACAGGACTAATAATTCACCCCTCCACTTT. Its protein is CASSDRTNNSPLHF. Filled out from reference TRBV18 and TRBJ1-6, the complete variable domain reads NAGVMQNPRHLVRRRGQEARLRCSPMKGHSHVYWYRQLPEEGLKFMVYLQKENIIDESGMPKERFSAEFPKEGPSILRIQQVVRGDSAAYFCASSDRTNNSPLHFGNGTRLTVT.

The rearrangement joins TRBV27 to TRBJ2-7; 7 bases match TRBD1. Germline CDR1 MNHEY, CDR2 SMNVEV (reference sequence). The CDR3 spans 18 residues. The V and J ends lost 4 bases and 4 bases, in that order; junction bases with no gene match: 19. DNA for the CDR3: TGTGCCAGCAGTTCATACAATTCCGGGACAGAAAATCCTTACGAGCAGTACTTC. It translates to CASSSYNSGTENPYEQYF.

The V gene is TRBV11-3, the J gene TRBJ2-3; 12 bases line up with TRBD2. The V gene end was trimmed by 1 base and the J gene end by 3 bases; junction bases not matched to a gene: 2. The V gene's germline CDR1 is SGHNT and CDR2 YENEEA. The CDR3 runs to 16 residues. CDR3 DNA: TGTGCCAGCAGCTTAGGAGGACTAGCGGGGACAGATACGCAGTATTTT. Translated, it gives CASSLGGLAGTDTQYF.

The chain uses TRBV27 and TRBJ2-7, with 9 nucleotides matching TRBD2. The CDR3 sequence is 17 residues long. Losses at the gene ends were 2 bases for V and 2 bases for J; bases not matched to a gene: 10. Germline V lookup: CDR1 MNHEY, CDR2 SMNVEV (reference sequence). CDR3 in amino acids: CASSLTGETSGTYEQYF. Here the CDR3 DNA reads TGTGCCAGCAGTTTAACGGGGGAGACTAGCGGAACCTACGAGCAGTACTTC.

This chain connects TRBV5-6 to TRBJ2-2; 11 bases are a match to TRBD2. The germline CDR1 and CDR2 sequences are SGHDT and YYEEEE. The junction had 5 bases not matched to a gene; V was cut back by 4 bases and J by 3 bases. This CDR3 spans 16 amino acids. CDR3 DNA sequence: TGTGCCAGCAGCCTCCGGACTAGCGGGTACACCGGGGAGCTGTTTTTT. Amino acids: CASSLRTSGYTGELFF.

This clone was found once. V usage is TRBV11-3 and J usage is TRBJ2-1; 7 nucleotides match TRBD2. Germline V gene lookup returns CDR1 SGHNT and CDR2 YENEEA. The CDR3 is 11 residues long. J was trimmed by 15 bases and V by 4 bases; bases with no gene match: 6. The CDR3 DNA reads TGTGCCAGCAGCTCCGGACTAGGTCGGTTCTTC. It codes for CASSSGLGRFF. The complete variable domain, with remaining parts taken from reference TRBV11-3 and TRBJ2-1, reads EAGVVQSPRYKIIEKKQPVAFWCNPISGHNTLYWYLQNLGQGPELLIRYENEEAVDDSQLPKDRFSAERLKGVDSTLKIQPAELGDSAVYLCASSSGLGRFFGPGTRLTVL.

The chain joins TRBV4-2 to TRBJ2-7; 8 nucleotides line up with TRBD2. Germline V CDR1 and CDR2: LGHNA, YNFKEQ. After removal of 4 bases from V and 3 bases from J, the junction contained 11 bases not matched to a gene. The CDR3 runs 16 residues. Here the CDR3 reads CASSPGEPSGYYEQYF. In DNA, the CDR3 is TGTGCCAGCAGCCCCGGGGAGCCTAGCGGGTACTACGAGCAGTACTTC.

The chain is built from TRBV5-5 and TRBJ2-5; tentatively, D is TRBD2 (6 bases). Trimming removed 0 bases from V and 1 base from J, with 13 bases in between. The CDR3 spans 16 residues. From germline, CDR1 is SGHKS and CDR2 YYEKEE (reference sequence). The CDR3 sequence: CASSLGSGGGQETQYF. In nucleotides, the CDR3 is TGTGCCAGCAGCTTGGGGTCTGGGGGAGGCCAAGAGACCCAGTACTTC.

This CDR3 is CASTSQYF. CDR3 in DNA: TGTGCCAGCACCTCGCAGTACTTC. The V and J genes are TRBV6-1 and TRBJ2-7; D unclear. Looked up from germline, CDR1 is MNHNS and CDR2 is SASEGT. Trimming pared 7 bases from V and 9 bases from J, leaving 4 bases between. This CDR3 is built from 8 residues.